This entry lists 9 T cell receptor beta chains sequenced from one sample in a study of blood T cells in healthy people across ages. A second PCR of about 7 to 12 cycles used a sample-barcoded 5' primer and a J-beta primer mix. MiXCR was run by TCRdb on the 5' RACE reads, yielding one entry per CDR3 protein. The table lists roughly 900,000 distinct CDR3 sequences, 40% to 60% of them singletons, with roughly 13% in the top ten. Sequencing used blood. The source is a young man in good health.

This clonotype has at least ten counts. The rearrangement joins TRBV20-1 to TRBJ2-3; 7 bases are shared with TRBD2. The CDR3 covers 15 residues. Germline CDR1 reads DFQATT; CDR2 reads SNEGSKA (reference sequence). J gave up 2 bases and V 0 bases, and 5 bases lay outside the gene matches. The CDR3 nucleotides are TGCAGTGCTAGAGATGGAGCGGGGAACACAGATACGCAGTATTTT. It specifies CSARDGAGNTDTQYF.

The V gene is TRBV21-1, the J gene TRBJ2-5; the tabulated D call, TRBD1, remains unverified against the DNA. The DNA end lines up better with TRBJ2-7; the J call may be wrong. TRBV21-1 is classified as a pseudogene. The CDR3 is made up of 19 amino acids. The CDR3 reads CASSKKDTKTTSLLYEQYF. The CDR3 coding sequence is TGTGCCAGCAGCAAAAAGGACACCAAGACTACGTCCTTACTCTACGAGCAGTACTTC.

The CDR3 DNA reads TGCGCCAGCAGCTTGCCTAGCGGGCTAGATACGCAGTATTTT. This codes for CASSLPSGLDTQYF. V gene TRBV5-1 combines with J gene TRBJ2-3; 8 bases agree with TRBD2. CDR3 size: 14 residues. Looked up from germline, CDR1 is SGHRS and CDR2 is YFSETQ. V lost 1 base, J lost 5 bases, and 3 bases stayed unmatched.

This clonotype was observed a handful of times. The CDR3 DNA sequence: TGTGCCAGCAGCGTAGCACCCCTAGTGGCGGGGGATGAGACCCAGTACTTC. Translated, it gives CASSVAPLVAGDETQYF. V gene TRBV9 combines with J gene TRBJ2-5, with TRBD2 identical over 7 bases. V shed 0 bases, J shed 5 bases, and the junction held 13 bases outside the gene matches. The CDR3 extends over 17 amino acids. The germline gives CDR1 SGDLS, CDR2 YYNGEE.

Turning to this clonotype: Mismatch with germline at one junction end may stem from a read error. J is TRBJ2-5 and V is TRBV7-9; D assignment may be TRBD1 or TRBD2 (6 bases each). TRBJ2-7 explains the end of the DNA better; the J call may be wrong. The CDR3 consists of 15 residues. CDR1 SEHNR and CDR2 FQNEAQ come from the germline V gene (reference sequence). The CDR3 sequence: CASSLEGGVSYEQYF. CDR3 nucleotides: TGTGCCAGTAGCTTAGAGGGGGGCGTCTCCTACGAGCAGTACTTC.

This clonotype was detected a few times. The chain links TRBV28 to TRBJ2-7; D is ambiguous. CDR1 and CDR2 (germline): MDHEN, SYDVKM. Trimming shortened V by 4 bases and J by 1 base, and 11 bases separated the two germline ends. CDR3 length: 14 residues. In nucleotides, the CDR3 is TGTGCCAGCAGTTCCCCTAAGTTTTCCTACGAGCAGTACTTC. Translation: CASSSPKFSYEQYF.

This clonotype has only a few counts. The J gene is TRBJ1-5, the V gene TRBV6-1; possible D gene TRBD1, 5 bases. This CDR3 spans 14 amino acids. The germline gives CDR1 MNHNS, CDR2 SASEGT. Trimming removed 3 bases at V and 3 bases at J, with 9 bases between. In DNA form, the CDR3 reads TGTGCCAGCAGTGAGACGACAGTCAATCAGCCCCAGCATTTT. This sequence encodes CASSETTVNQPQHF.

The chain recombines TRBV25-1 with TRBJ1-6; no reliable D call. The CDR3 length is 15 residues. The V end was cut by 0 bases, the J end by 7 bases, with 10 bases between. Germline V lookup: CDR1 MGHDK, CDR2 SYGVNS. The CDR3 region is CASSEYRGENSPLHF. The CDR3 coding sequence is TGTGCCAGCAGTGAATACCGAGGAGAAAATTCACCCCTCCACTTT.

The chain employs TRBV5-1 and TRBJ2-1, with D possibly matching TRBD2 (5 bases). Trimming stripped 8 bases from V and 2 bases from J, with 11 bases between. The CDR3 sequence is 13 residues long. Germline V gene data show CDR1 as SGHRS and CDR2 as YFSETQ. CDR3 DNA sequence: TGCGCCAGTCGGACTCTACCCTACAATGAGCAGTTCTTC. It yields the protein CASRTLPYNEQFF.